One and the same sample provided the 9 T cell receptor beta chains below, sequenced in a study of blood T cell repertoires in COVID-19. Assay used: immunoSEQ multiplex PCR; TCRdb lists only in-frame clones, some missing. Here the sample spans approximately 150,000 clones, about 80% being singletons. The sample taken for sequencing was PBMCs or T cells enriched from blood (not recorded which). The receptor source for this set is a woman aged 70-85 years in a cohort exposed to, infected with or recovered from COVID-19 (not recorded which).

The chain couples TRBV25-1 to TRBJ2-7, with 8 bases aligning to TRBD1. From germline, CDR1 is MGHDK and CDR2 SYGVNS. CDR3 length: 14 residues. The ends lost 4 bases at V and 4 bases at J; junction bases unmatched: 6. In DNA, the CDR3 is TGTGCCAGCAGTGGAAGACAGGGGCTTTACGAGCAGTACTTC. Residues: CASSGRQGLYEQYF.

CDR3 region: CASSQGQRNQPQHF. In DNA, the CDR3 is TGTGCCAGCAGCCAAGGACAGCGCAATCAGCCCCAGCATTTT. This chain connects TRBV3-1 (or the pseudogene TRBV3-2) to TRBJ1-5; D might be TRBD1 (5 bases). The CDR3 length is 14 residues. Germline values: CDR1 LGHDT, CDR2 YNNKEL (reference sequence). V lost 1 base and J lost 2, with 6 bases in between.

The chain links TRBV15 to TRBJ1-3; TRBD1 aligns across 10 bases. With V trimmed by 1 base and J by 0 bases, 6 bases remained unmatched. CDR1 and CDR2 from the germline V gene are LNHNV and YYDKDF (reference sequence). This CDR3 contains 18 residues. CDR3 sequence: CATSRGQGALPSGNTIYF. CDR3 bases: TGTGCCACCAGCAGAGGACAGGGGGCGCTTCCCTCTGGAAACACCATATATTTT.

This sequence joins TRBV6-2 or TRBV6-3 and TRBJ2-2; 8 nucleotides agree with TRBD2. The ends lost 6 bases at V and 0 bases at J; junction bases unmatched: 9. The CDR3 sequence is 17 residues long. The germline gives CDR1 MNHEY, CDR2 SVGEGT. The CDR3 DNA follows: TGTGCCAGCAGCTGGACGGCGGGGGGACCGAACACCGGGGAGCTGTTTTTT. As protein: CASSWTAGGPNTGELFF.

Here the CDR3 reads CASSLKETGTMNTEAFF. In nucleotides, the CDR3 is TGTGCCAGCAGCTTAAAAGAGACAGGGACCATGAACACTGAAGCTTTCTTT. The chain carries TRBV7-3 and TRBJ1-1; 7 bases match TRBD1. The ends lost 1 base at V and 0 bases at J; junction bases unmatched: 8. Germline loops: CDR1 SGHTA, CDR2 FQGTGA. The CDR3 has 17 amino acids.

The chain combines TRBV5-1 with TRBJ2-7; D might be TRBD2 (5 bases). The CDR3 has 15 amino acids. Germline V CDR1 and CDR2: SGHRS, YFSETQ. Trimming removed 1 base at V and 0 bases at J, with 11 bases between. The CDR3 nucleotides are TGCGCCAGCAGCTTGAGTAGCGTCAGCTCCTACGAGCAGTACTTC. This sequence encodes CASSLSSVSSYEQYF.

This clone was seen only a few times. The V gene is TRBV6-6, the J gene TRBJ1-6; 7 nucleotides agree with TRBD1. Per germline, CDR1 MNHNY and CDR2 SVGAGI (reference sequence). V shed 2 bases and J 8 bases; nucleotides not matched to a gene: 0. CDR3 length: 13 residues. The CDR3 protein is CASSYDRDSPLHF. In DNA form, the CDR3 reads TGTGCCAGCAGTTACGACAGGGATTCACCCCTCCACTTT.

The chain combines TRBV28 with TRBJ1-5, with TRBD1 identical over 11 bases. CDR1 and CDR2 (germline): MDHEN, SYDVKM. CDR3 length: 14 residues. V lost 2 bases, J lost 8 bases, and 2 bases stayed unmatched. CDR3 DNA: TGTGCCAGCAGTTTAGGGACAGGGGGGGAGCCCCAGCATTTT. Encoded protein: CASSLGTGGEPQHF.

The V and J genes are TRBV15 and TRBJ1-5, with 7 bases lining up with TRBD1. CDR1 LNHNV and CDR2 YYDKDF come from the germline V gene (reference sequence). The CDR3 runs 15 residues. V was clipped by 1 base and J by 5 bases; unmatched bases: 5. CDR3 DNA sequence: TGTGCCACCAGCAGAGTGGCAGGGGGAGATCAGCCCCAGCATTTT. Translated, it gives CATSRVAGGDQPQHF.